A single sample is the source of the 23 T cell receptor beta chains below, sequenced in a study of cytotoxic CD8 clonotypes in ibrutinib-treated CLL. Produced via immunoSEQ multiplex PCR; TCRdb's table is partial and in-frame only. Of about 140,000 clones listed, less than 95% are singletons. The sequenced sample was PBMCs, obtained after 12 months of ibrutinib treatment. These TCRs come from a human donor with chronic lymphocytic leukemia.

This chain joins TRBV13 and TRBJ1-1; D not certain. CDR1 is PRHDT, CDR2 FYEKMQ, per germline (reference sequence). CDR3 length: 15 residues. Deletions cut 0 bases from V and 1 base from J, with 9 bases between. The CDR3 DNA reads TGTGCCAGCAGCTTAGGGTGGGGTACGAACACTGAAGCTTTCTTT. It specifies CASSLGWGTNTEAFF.

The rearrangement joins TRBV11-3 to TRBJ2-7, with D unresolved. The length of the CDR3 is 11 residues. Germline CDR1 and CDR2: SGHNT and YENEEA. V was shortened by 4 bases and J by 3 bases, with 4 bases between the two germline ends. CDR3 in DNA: TGTGCCAGCAGCTCCCTCTACGAGCAGTACTTC. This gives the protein CASSSLYEQYF. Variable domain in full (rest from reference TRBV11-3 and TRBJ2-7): EAGVVQSPRYKIIEKKQPVAFWCNPISGHNTLYWYLQNLGQGPELLIRYENEEAVDDSQLPKDRFSAERLKGVDSTLKIQPAELGDSAVYLCASSSLYEQYFGPGTRLTVT.

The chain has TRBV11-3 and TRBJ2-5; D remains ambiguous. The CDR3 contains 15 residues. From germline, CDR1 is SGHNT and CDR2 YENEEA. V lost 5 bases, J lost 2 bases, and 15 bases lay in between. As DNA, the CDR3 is TGTGCCAGCAGCCTAGGCAGCACAATTCAAGAGACCCAGTACTTC. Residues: CASSLGSTIQETQYF.

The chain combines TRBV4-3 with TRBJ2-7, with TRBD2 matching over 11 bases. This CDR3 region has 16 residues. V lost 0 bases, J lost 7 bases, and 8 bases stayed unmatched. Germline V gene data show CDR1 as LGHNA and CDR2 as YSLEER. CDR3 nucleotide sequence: TGCGCCAGCAGCCAAGATTTCGATAGCGGGAGGGGAGAGCAGTACTTC. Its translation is CASSQDFDSGRGEQYF.

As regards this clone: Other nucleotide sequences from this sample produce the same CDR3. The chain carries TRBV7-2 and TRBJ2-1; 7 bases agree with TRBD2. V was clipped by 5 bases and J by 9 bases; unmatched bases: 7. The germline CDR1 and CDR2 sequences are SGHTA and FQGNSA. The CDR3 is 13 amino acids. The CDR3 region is CASSLGLVGEQFF. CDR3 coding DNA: TGTGCCAGCAGCCTAGGACTAGTTGGTGAGCAGTTCTTC. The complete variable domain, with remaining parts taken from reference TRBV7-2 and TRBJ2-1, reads GAGVSQSPSNKVTEKGKDVELRCDPISGHTALYWYRQSLGQGLEFLIYFQGNSAPDKSGLPSDRFSAERTGGSVSTLTIQRTQQEDSAVYLCASSLGLVGEQFFGPGTRLTVL.

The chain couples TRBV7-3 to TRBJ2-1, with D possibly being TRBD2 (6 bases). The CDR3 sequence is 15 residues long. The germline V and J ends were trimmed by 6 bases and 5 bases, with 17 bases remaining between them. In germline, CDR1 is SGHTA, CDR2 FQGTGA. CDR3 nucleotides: TGTGCCAGCAGTATTGAGGACTACCCCCACAATGAGCAGTTCTTC. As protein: CASSIEDYPHNEQFF. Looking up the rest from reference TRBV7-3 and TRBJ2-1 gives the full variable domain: GAGVSQTPSNKVTEKGKYVELRCDPISGHTALYWYRQSLGQGPEFLIYFQGTGAADDSGLPNDRFFAVRPEGSVSTLKIQRTERGDSAVYLCASSIEDYPHNEQFFGPGTRLTVL.

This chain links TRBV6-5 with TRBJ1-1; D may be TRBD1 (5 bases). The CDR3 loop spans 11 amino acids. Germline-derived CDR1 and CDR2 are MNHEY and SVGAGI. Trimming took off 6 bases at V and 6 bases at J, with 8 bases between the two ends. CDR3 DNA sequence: TGTGCCAGCAGGAGGGGTGCTGAAGCTTTCTTT. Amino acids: CASRRGAEAFF.

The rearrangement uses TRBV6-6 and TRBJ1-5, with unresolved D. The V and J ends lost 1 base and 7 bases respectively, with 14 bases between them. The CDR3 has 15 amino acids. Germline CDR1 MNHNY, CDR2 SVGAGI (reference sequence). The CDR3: CASSYFKTSGQPQHF. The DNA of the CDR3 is TGTGCCAGCAGTTACTTTAAGACGAGTGGACAGCCCCAGCATTTT.

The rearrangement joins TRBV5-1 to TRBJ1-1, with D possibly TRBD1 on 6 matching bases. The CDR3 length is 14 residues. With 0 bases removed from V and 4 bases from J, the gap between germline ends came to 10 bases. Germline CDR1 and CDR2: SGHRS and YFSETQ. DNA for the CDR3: TGCGCCAGCAGCTTGGTCGAAGGGGGCACTGAAGCTTTCTTT. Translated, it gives CASSLVEGGTEAFF.

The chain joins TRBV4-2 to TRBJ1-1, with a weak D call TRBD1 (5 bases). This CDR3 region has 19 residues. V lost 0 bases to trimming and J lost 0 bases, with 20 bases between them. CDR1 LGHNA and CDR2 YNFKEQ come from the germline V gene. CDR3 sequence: CASSQDPFDSTSMNTEAFF. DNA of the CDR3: TGTGCCAGCAGCCAAGACCCTTTCGACAGTACTAGTATGAACACTGAAGCTTTCTTT.

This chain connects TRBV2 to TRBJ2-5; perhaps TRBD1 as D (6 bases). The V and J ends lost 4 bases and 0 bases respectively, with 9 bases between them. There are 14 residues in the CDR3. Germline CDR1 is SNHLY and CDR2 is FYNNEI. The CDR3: CASSGTANQETQYF. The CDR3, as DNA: TGTGCCAGCAGTGGGACAGCCAACCAAGAGACCCAGTACTTC.

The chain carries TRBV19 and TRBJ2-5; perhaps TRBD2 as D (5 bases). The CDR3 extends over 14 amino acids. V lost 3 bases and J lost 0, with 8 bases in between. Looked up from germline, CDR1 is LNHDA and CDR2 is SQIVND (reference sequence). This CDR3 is CASSISGYQETQYF. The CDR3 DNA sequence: TGTGCCAGTAGTATCTCGGGGTACCAAGAGACCCAGTACTTC.

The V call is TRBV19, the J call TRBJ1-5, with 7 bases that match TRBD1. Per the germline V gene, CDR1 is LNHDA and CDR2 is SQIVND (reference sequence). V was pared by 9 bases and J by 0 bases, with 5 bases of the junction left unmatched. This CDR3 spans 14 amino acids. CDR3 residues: CASGTVYSNQPQHF. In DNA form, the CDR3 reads TGTGCCAGCGGGACAGTCTATAGCAATCAGCCCCAGCATTTT.

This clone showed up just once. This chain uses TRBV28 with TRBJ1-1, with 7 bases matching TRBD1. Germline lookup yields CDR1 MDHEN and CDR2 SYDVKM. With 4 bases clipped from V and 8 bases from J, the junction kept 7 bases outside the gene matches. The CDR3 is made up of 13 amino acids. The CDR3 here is CASSSMDRREAFF. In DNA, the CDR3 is TGTGCCAGCAGTTCCATGGACAGGAGGGAAGCTTTCTTT.

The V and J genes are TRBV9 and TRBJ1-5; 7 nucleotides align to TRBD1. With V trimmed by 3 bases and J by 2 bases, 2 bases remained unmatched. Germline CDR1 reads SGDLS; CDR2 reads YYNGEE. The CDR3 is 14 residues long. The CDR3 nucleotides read TGTGCCAGCAGCGAGGGGGCCGGCAATCAGCCCCAGCATTTT. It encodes CASSEGAGNQPQHF.

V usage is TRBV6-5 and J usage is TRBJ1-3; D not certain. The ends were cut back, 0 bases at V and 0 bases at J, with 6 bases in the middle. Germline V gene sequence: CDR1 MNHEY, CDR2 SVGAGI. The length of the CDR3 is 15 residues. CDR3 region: CASSYSKGSGNTIYF. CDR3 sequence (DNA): TGTGCCAGCAGTTACTCAAAGGGCTCTGGAAACACCATATATTTT.

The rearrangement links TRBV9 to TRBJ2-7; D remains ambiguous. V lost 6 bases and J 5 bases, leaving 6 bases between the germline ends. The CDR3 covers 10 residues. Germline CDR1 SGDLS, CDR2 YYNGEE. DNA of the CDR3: TGTGCCAGCAAGTTCGACGAGCAGTACTTC. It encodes CASKFDEQYF.

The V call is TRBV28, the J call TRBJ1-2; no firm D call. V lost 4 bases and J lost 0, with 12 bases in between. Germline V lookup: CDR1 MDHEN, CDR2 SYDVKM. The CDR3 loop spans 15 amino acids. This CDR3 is CASSSPPGSNYGYTF. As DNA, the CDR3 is TGTGCCAGCAGTTCCCCCCCGGGATCTAACTATGGCTACACCTTC.

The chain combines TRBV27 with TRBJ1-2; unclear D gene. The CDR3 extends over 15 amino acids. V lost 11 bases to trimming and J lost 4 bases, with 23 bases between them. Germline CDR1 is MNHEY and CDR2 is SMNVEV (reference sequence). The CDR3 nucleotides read TGTGCCGGCATCCCCTGGTTGGAGAGTCCCTATGGCTACACCTTC. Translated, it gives CAGIPWLESPYGYTF.

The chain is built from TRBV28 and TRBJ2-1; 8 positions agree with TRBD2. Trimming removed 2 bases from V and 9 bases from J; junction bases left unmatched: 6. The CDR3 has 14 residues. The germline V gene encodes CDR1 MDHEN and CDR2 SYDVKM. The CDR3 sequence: CASSLPSGRGEQFF. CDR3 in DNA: TGTGCCAGCAGTTTACCTTCCGGGAGGGGTGAGCAGTTCTTC.

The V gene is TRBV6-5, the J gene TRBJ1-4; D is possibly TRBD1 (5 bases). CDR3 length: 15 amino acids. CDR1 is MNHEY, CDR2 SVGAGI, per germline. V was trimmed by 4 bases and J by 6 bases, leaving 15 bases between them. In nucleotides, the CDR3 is TGTGCCAGCAGTTTCAATCCGGGACGAGATGAAAAACTGTTTTTT. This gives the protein CASSFNPGRDEKLFF.

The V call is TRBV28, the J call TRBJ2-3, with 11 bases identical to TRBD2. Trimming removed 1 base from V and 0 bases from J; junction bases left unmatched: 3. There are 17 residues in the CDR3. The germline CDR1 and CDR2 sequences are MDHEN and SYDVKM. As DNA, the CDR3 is TGTGCCAGCAGTTTATACCGGACTAGCGGGAGCACAGATACGCAGTATTTT. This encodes CASSLYRTSGSTDTQYF.

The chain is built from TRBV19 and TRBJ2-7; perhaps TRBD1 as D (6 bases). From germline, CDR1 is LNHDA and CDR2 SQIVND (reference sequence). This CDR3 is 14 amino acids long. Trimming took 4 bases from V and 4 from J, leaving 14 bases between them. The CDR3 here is CASSTLQGIYEQYF. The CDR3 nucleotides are TGTGCCAGTAGTACCCTACAGGGAATTTACGAGCAGTACTTC.